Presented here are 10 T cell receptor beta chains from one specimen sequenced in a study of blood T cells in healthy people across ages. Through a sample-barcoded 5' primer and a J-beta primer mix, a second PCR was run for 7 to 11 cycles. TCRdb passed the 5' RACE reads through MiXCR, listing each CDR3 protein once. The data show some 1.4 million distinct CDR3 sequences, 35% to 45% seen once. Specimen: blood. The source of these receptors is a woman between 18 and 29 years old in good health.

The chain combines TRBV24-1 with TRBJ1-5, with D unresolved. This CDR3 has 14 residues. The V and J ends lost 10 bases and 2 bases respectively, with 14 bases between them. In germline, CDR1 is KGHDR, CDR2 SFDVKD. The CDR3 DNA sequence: TGTGCCACTCAGGAGGGTTTCGGCAATCAGCCCCAGCATTTT. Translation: CATQEGFGNQPQHF.

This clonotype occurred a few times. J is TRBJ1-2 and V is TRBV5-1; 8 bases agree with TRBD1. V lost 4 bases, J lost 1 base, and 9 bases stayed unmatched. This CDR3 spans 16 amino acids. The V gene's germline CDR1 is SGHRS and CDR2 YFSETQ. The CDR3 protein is CASSRTGPRVNYGYTF. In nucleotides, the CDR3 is TGCGCCAGCAGCCGGACAGGGCCAAGGGTTAACTATGGCTACACCTTC. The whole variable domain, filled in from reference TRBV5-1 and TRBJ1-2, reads KAGVTQTPRYLIKTRGQQVTLSCSPISGHRSVSWYQQTPGQGLQFLFEYFSETQRNKGNFPGRFSGRQFSNSRSEMNVSTLELGDSALYLCASSRTGPRVNYGYTFGSGTRLTVV.

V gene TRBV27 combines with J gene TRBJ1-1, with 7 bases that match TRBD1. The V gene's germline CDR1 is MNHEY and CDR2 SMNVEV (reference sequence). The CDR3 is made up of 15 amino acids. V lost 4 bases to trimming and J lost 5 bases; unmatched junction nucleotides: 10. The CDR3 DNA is TGTGCCAGCAGTTCTCTATACACAGGGGAAACTGAAGCTTTCTTT. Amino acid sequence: CASSSLYTGETEAFF.

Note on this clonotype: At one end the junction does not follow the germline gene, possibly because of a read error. The CDR3 coding sequence is TGTGCCAGCAACTTAGGGACAAGGAAGATGAGATGTCAGCCCCAGCATTTT. It translates to CASNLGTRKMRCQPQHF. The chain joins TRBV7-3 to TRBJ1-5, with TRBD1 as a possible D gene (6 bases). In germline, CDR1 is SGHTA, CDR2 FQGTGA. This CDR3 comprises 17 residues.

The CDR3 region has the DNA TGCGCCAGCACGGGCAGCTCCATGAACACTGAAGCTTTCTTT. Encoded protein: CASTGSSMNTEAFF. The rearrangement joins TRBV5-1 to TRBJ1-1; D unclear. V gave up 6 bases and J gave up 0 bases, with 12 bases separating them. The germline gives CDR1 SGHRS, CDR2 YFSETQ. The length of the CDR3 is 14 residues.

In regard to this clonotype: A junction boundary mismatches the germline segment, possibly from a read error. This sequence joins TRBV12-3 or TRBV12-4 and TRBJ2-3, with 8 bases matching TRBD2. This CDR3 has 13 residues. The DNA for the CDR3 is TGTGCCAGCAGTTGGCGGGGGGCAGATATGCAGTATTTT. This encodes CASSWRGADMQYF.

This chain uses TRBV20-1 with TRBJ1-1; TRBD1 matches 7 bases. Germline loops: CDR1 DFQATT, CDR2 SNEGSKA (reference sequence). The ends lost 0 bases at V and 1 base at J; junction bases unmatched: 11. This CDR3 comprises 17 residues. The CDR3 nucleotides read TGCAGTGCTAGAGATCATAGGGGGGGACAGAAGAACACTGAAGCTTTCTTT. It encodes CSARDHRGGQKNTEAFF.

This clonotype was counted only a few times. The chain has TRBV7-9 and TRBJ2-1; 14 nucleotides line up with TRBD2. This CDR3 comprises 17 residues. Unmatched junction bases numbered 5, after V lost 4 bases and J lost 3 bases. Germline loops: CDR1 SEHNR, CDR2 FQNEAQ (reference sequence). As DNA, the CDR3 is TGTGCCAGCAGCTATTCGGGGACTAGCGGGGGCTACAATGAGCAGTTCTTC. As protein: CASSYSGTSGGYNEQFF. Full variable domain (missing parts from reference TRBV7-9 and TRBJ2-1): DTGVSQNPRHKITKRGQNVTFRCDPISEHNRLYWYRQTLGQGPEFLTYFQNEAQLEKSRLLSDRFSAERPKGSFSTLEIQRTEQGDSAMYLCASSYSGTSGGYNEQFFGPGTRLTVL.

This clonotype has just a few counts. CDR3 in amino acids: CASSLANLVGDSNQPQHF. The CDR3, as DNA: TGTGCCAGCAGCTTAGCGAACCTAGTGGGGGATAGCAATCAGCCCCAGCATTTT. The chain is built from TRBV7-8 and TRBJ1-5; D perhaps matches TRBD1 (5 bases). Trimming took off 0 bases at V and 0 bases at J, with 15 bases between the two ends. CDR3 length equals 18 residues. Looked up from germline, CDR1 is SGHVS and CDR2 is FQNEAQ.

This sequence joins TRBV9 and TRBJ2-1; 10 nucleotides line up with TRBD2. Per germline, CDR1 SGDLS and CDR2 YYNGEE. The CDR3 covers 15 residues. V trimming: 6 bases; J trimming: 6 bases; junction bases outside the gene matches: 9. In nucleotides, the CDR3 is TGTGCCAGCACCCCAGGGGGGACTAGCGCCAATGAGCAGTTCTTC. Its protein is CASTPGGTSANEQFF. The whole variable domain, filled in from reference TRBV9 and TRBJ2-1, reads DSGVTQTPKHLITATGQRVTLRCSPRSGDLSVYWYQQSLDQGLQFLIQYYNGEERAKGNILERFSAQQFPDLHSELNLSSLELGDSALYFCASTPGGTSANEQFFGPGTRLTVL.